There are a few counts of the clone carrying this TCR beta chain. The antigen is not known. This sample is part of a study of identical twins. Overall study results and limits: Among out-of-frame alpha sequences shared by twins, low generation probability occurred in excess.

Germline V gene sequence: CDR1 SGHKS, CDR2 YYEKEE (reference sequence). V trimming: 0 bases; J trimming: 5 bases; junction bases outside the gene matches: 5. The CDR3 runs 15 residues. The donor group consisted entirely of healthy Caucasians. TCRdb re-called the 5' RACE reads with MiXCR, one entry per CDR3 protein. Of 350,000 to 450,000 distinct CDR3 sequences in the sample, less than 20% were seen once. This sequence joins TRBV5-5 and TRBJ2-1; 7 nucleotides align to TRBD2. This TCR came from a man aged 50-59 years in good health. Sequenced material: naive T cells sorted from blood. In DNA, the CDR3 is TGTGCCAGCAGCTTGGTACTAGCGAATCACAATGAGCAGTTCTTC. This sequence encodes CASSLVLANHNEQFF.